The T cell receptor beta chain described here comes from a study of OX40 agonist ivuxolimab in advanced cancers. TCRdb's copy holds only in-frame clones and misses some; the assay was immunoSEQ multiplex PCR. The sample has roughly 40,000 clones; roughly 84% are singletons. In germline, CDR1 is LGHNA, CDR2 YNFKEQ. Trimming cost V 1 base and J 6 bases, with 13 bases left between them. The CDR3 covers 16 residues. The chain joins TRBV4-2 to TRBJ1-6, with D tentatively TRBD1 (5 bases). The specimen was CD4+ or CD8+ T cells sorted from blood, collected in a trial of the OX40 agonist ivuxolimab. The sequence was obtained from an adult with an advanced solid tumor such as melanoma, head and neck, liver or kidney cancer. CDR3 bases: TGTGCCAGCAGCCAAGGTTCCCACGGGGCTAATTCACCCCTCCACTTT. It is translated as CASSQGSHGANSPLHF.